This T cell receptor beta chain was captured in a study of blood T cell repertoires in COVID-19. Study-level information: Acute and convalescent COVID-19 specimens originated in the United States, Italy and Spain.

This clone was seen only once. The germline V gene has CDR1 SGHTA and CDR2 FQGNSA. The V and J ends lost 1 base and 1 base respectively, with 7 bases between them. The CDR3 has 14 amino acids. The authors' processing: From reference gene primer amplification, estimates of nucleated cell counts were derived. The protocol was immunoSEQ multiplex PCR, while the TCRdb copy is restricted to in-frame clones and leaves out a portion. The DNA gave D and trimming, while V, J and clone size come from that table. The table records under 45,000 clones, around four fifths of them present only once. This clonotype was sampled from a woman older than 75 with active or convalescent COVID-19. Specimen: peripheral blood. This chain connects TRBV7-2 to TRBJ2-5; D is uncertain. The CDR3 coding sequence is TGTGCCAGCAGCTTAGGCACGCGCCAAGAGACCCAGTACTTC. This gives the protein CASSLGTRQETQYF.